This T cell receptor beta chain was observed in a study of blood T cell repertoires in COVID-19. This clone occurred once. Germline V gene lookup returns CDR1 MNHEY and CDR2 SMNVEV (reference sequence). V was pared by 4 bases and J by 0 bases, with 9 bases between. The CDR3 length is 14 residues. Repertoires were generated with immunoSEQ multiplex PCR, while TCRdb's copy carries only in-frame clones and drops some. The sample carries 250,000 or so clones, about 83% recorded once. V gene TRBV27 combines with J gene TRBJ1-2, with D possibly being TRBD1 (6 bases). This TCR derives from a man aged 50 or older with acute or convalescent COVID-19. The specimen was peripheral blood. CDR3 nucleotides: TGTGCCAGCAGTTCCCACAGGGCTAACTATGGCTACACCTTC. This translates into CASSSHRANYGYTF.